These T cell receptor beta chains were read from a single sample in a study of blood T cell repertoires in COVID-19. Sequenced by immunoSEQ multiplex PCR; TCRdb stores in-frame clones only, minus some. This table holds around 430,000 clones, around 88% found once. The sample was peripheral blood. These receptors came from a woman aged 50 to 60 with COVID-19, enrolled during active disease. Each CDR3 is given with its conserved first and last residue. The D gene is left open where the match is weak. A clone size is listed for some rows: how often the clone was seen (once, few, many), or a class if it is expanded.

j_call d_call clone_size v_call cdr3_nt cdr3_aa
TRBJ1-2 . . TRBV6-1 TGTGCCAGCAGTGAAAGTGCGAACTATGGCTACACCTTC CASSESANYGYTF
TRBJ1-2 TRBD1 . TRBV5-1 TGCGCCAGCAGCCCAGACAGGGCCCGCGGCTACACCTTC CASSPDRARGYTF
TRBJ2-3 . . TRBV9 TGTGCCAGCAGCCCATATATCAAGAGGGATACGCAGTATTTT CASSPYIKRDTQYF
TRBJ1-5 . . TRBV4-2 TGTGCCAGCAGCCAAGAAGGGACTGGACAGCCCCAGCATTTT CASSQEGTGQPQHF
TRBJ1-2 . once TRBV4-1 TGCGCCAGCAGCCAAGATCACGGGGTAGTCTATGGCTACACCTTC CASSQDHGVVYGYTF
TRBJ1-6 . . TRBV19 TGTGCCAGTAGTTCCCAAGGGGCGCGGATTAGCTCCTATAATTCACCCCTCCACTTT CASSSQGARISSYNSPLHF
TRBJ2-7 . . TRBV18 TGTGCCAGCGGGCCGGGAGCGAGAGAGCAGTACTTC CASGPGAREQYF
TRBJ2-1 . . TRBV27 TGTGCCAGCAGTTTATGGTCCCCCAGGGCCTACAATGAGCAGTTCTTC CASSLWSPRAYNEQFF
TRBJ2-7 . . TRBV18 TGTGCCAGCTCAGAGGTCCGGTTCGACGAGCAGTACTTC CASSEVRFDEQYF
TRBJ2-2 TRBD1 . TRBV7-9 TGTGCCAGCACCCATCTAACGGGACAGTTGAACACCGGGGAGCTGTTTTTT CASTHLTGQLNTGELFF
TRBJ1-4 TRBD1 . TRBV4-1 TGCGCCAGCAGCCAAGCACAGGGGGGTTGGAAACTGTTTTTT CASSQAQGGWKLFF
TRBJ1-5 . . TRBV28 TGTGCCAGCAGTTTGTTTCGGGACAATCAGCCCCAGCATTTT CASSLFRDNQPQHF
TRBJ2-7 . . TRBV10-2 TGCGCCAGCAGTGGGCAGGGCAACGAGCAGTACTTC CASSGQGNEQYF
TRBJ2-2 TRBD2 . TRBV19 TGTGCCAGTAGTACAGGACTAGCGGGGATGACCGGGGAGCTGTTTTTT CASSTGLAGMTGELFF
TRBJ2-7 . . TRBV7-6 TGTGCCAGCAGCCCCCCGACAGGAGAGCAGTACTTC CASSPPTGEQYF
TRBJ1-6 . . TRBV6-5 TGTGCCAGCAGTTACTCCCGGCAGGGAGGTTCACCCCTCCACTTT CASSYSRQGGSPLHF
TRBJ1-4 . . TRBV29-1 TGCAGCGGGGCAGCAACTAATGAAAAACTGTTTTTT CSGAATNEKLFF
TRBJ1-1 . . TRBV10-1 TGCGCCAGCAGTCCGGCCCCGACGGGCACTGAAGCTTTCTTT CASSPAPTGTEAFF
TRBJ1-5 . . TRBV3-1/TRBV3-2 TGTGCCAGCAGCCAGTCGGCGGGAGATCAGCCCCAGCATTTT CASSQSAGDQPQHF
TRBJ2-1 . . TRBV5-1 TGCGCCAGCAGCGGCGGGACTTCCGTAGATGAGCAGTTCTTC CASSGGTSVDEQFF
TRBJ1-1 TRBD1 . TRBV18 TGTGCCAGCTCAATAAGGGGGACAGGGGACACTGAAGCTTTCTTT CASSIRGTGDTEAFF
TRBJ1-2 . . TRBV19 TGTGCCAGTAGTGACTCCGGGACACTTAACTATGGCTACACCTTC CASSDSGTLNYGYTF
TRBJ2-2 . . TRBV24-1 TGTGCCACCAGTGCAACAGGGCGGACCGGGGAGCTGTTTTTT CATSATGRTGELFF
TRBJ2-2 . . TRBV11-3 TGTGCCAGCAGCTTAATACCGGCAGGGGGGACCGGGGAGCTGTTTTTT CASSLIPAGGTGELFF
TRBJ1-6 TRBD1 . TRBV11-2 TGTGCCAGCAGCCGACAGGGCCCAAGCTCCTATAATTCACCCCTCCACTTT CASSRQGPSSYNSPLHF
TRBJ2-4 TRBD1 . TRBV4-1 TGCGCCAGCAGCCAAGTTCTCGATGACAGGGAAGAAAACATTCAGTACTTC CASSQVLDDREENIQYF
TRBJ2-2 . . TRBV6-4 TGTGCCAGCAGTCAAAGGGGACATTCGAACACCGGGGAGCTGTTTTTT CASSQRGHSNTGELFF
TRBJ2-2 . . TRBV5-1 TGCGCCAGCAGCTCTAGAAAGGACACCGGGGAGCTGTTTTTT CASSSRKDTGELFF
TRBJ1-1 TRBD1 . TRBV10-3 TGTGCCATCAGTTCACGGGACAGGACGAACACTGAAGCTTTCTTT CAISSRDRTNTEAFF
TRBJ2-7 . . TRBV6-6 TGTGCCAGCAGTTCAGGGTCCTTCTACGAGCAGTACTTC CASSSGSFYEQYF
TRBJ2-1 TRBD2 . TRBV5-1 TGCGCCAGCAGCGATTGGACGAGCGGGGGCAATGATGAGCAGTTCTTC CASSDWTSGGNDEQFF
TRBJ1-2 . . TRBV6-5 TGTGCCAGCAGTTACCCCGGGGGGGCTAGCTACACCTTC CASSYPGGASYTF
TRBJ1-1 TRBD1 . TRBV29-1 TGCAGCGTTGTACGACAGGGGAGCAACACTGAAGCTTTCTTT CSVVRQGSNTEAFF
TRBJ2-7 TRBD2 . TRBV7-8 TGTGCCAGCAGCTTAAGCGCGGGGGGTTCCTACGAGCAGTACTTC CASSLSAGGSYEQYF
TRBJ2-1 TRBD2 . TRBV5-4 TGTGCCAGCAGGGGAGCGGGGAGCTCCTACAATGAGCAGTTCTTC CASRGAGSSYNEQFF
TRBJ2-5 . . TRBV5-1 TGCGCCAGCAGCTTGGCCAGCGGGCCTCAAGAGACCCAGTACTTC CASSLASGPQETQYF
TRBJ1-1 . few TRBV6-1 TGTGCCAGCAGTGTAGCCGGGGAGAACACTGAAGCTTTCTTT CASSVAGENTEAFF
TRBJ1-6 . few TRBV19 TGTGCCAGTAGTAAGGGACACACAGACGGGAAGGCCCTCCACTTT CASSKGHTDGKALHF
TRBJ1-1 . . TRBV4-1 TGCGCCAGCAGCCAGGACAGCTGGAGGACGGGCACTGAAGCTTTCTTT CASSQDSWRTGTEAFF
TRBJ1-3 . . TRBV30 TGTGCCTGGATAGGGGTGGGCGAGGACACCATATATTTT CAWIGVGEDTIYF
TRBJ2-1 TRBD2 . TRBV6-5 TGTGCCAGCAGGCCACTAGCGGGGGCCTACAATGAGCAGTTCTTC CASRPLAGAYNEQFF
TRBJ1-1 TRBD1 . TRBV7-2 TGTGCCAGCAGCTGGGGGCACAGGGGGGCTGAAGCTTTCTTT CASSWGHRGAEAFF
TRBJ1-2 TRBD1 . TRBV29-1 TGCAGCGCCCAGGGGGGTGGCTACACCTTC CSAQGGGYTF
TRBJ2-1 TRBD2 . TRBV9 TGTGCCAGCAGCGTATTAGCGGGGGGAGGTAATGAGCAGTTCTTC CASSVLAGGGNEQFF
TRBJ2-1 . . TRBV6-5 TGTGCCAGCAGACTACAGGAATGGGGTGAGCAGTTCTTC CASRLQEWGEQFF
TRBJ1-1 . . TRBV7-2 TGTGCCAGCAGCTCATGGGCCTCGAACACTGAAGCTTTCTTT CASSSWASNTEAFF
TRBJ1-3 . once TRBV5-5 TGTGCCAGCAGCAAGATGCGGGGCTCTGGAAACACCATATATTTT CASSKMRGSGNTIYF
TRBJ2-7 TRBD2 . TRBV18 TGTGCCAGCTCACCGCCGGGAGGGTCCTACGAGCAGTACTTC CASSPPGGSYEQYF
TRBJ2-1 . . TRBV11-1 TGTGCCAGCAGCTTAGGACTTTCGGCCAATGAGCAGTTCTTC CASSLGLSANEQFF
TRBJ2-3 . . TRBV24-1 TGTGCCACCAGTTCTACAGGAAAAACAGATACGCAGTATTTT CATSSTGKTDTQYF
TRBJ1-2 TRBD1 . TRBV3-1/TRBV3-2 TGTGCCAGCAGCCTGCAGGGGGTAAACTATGGCTACACCTTC CASSLQGVNYGYTF
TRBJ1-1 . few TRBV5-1 TGCGCCAGCAGCTTGGGAGGGGGAATGAACACTGAAGCTTTCTTT CASSLGGGMNTEAFF
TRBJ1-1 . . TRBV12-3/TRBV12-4 TGTGCCAGCAGTTACGGGAGGGGCACTGAAGCTTTCTTT CASSYGRGTEAFF
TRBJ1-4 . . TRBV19 TGTGCCAGTAGTAACGGCAGGAATAGTGAAAAACTGTTTTTT CASSNGRNSEKLFF
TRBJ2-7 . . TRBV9 TGTGCCAGCAGCCCCGGACGGGGCTACGAGCAGTACTTC CASSPGRGYEQYF
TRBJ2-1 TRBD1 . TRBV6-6 TGTGCCAGCAGTTACTCTGGGACAGGTGTTAATGAGCAGTTCTTC CASSYSGTGVNEQFF
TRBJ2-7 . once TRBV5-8 TGTGCCAGCAGCTTGGGACAGCTTTACGAGCAGTACTTC CASSLGQLYEQYF
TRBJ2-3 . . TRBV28 TGTGCCAGCACGGTCCAAGATACGCAGTATTTT CASTVQDTQYF
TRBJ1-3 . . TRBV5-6 TGTGCCAGCAAGACACAGGGTTACTCTGGAAACACCATATATTTT CASKTQGYSGNTIYF